This passage covers 14 T cell receptor beta chains from one sample sequenced in a study of blood T cells in healthy people across ages. With a J-beta primer mix and a sample-barcoded 5' primer, a second PCR ran about 7 to 12 cycles. TCRdb passed the 5' RACE reads through MiXCR, listing each CDR3 protein once. The table records over 1,200,000 distinct CDR3 sequences, approximately 59% of them present only once. Sample: blood. These receptors all come from a man younger than 30 in good health.

The CDR3, as DNA: TGTGCCAGCAGCCTTACAGAGTACAATGAGCAGTTCTTC. This codes for CASSLTEYNEQFF. The chain links TRBV6-6 to TRBJ2-1, with D hard to call. The CDR3 runs to 13 residues. Germline CDR1 reads MNHNY; CDR2 reads SVGAGI (reference sequence). Trimming took off 6 bases at V and 4 bases at J, with 10 bases between the two ends.

The chain is built from TRBV7-9 and TRBJ2-1; D gene unclear. Deletions cut 5 bases from V and 5 bases from J, with 7 bases between. Germline V gene data show CDR1 as SEHNR and CDR2 as FQNEAQ (reference sequence). The CDR3 loop spans 12 amino acids. The CDR3 reads CASSGVDNEQFF. The CDR3, as DNA: TGTGCCAGCAGCGGGGTCGACAATGAGCAGTTCTTC.

This rearrangement joins TRBV15 to TRBJ2-3; D is undetermined. Germline V gene sequence: CDR1 LNHNV, CDR2 YYDKDF (reference sequence). V was shortened by 0 bases and J by 4 bases, with 2 bases between the two germline ends. CDR3 size: 12 residues. CDR3 amino acids: CATSRDADTQYF. Written as DNA, the CDR3 is TGTGCCACCAGCAGAGACGCAGATACGCAGTATTTT.

This chain joins TRBV20-1 and TRBJ2-1; TRBD2 matches 9 bases. Germline V gene data show CDR1 as DFQATT and CDR2 as SNEGSKA (reference sequence). V lost 6 bases to trimming and J lost 8 bases; unmatched junction nucleotides: 11. CDR3 length: 14 residues. CDR3 nucleotides: TGCAGTGCGACGGACGGCGGGAGGGCCTATGAGCAGTTCTTC. This codes for CSATDGGRAYEQFF.

V usage is TRBV6-1 and J usage is TRBJ1-6; the match to TRBD1 covers 11 bases. From germline, CDR1 is MNHNS and CDR2 SASEGT. The CDR3 consists of 14 residues. Germline trimming cut 8 bases from V and 7 bases from J; bases unmatched to any gene: 4. This CDR3 reads CASSWDRGNSPLHF. The CDR3 nucleotides read TGTGCCAGCTCCTGGGACAGGGGGAATTCACCCCTCCACTTT.

V is TRBV6-1 and J is TRBJ1-2; D ambiguous. V was trimmed by 8 bases and J by 8 bases, leaving 15 bases between them. The germline V gene encodes CDR1 MNHNS and CDR2 SASEGT. The CDR3 contains 12 residues. CDR3 in amino acids: CASVNSWSGYTF. CDR3 coding DNA: TGTGCCAGCGTCAACAGTTGGTCCGGCTACACCTTC.

The chain carries TRBV12-3 or TRBV12-4 and TRBJ2-5; D gene unclear. The CDR3 totals 12 residues. Trimming took off 6 bases at V and 5 bases at J, with 10 bases between the two ends. The CDR3 sequence is CASSVKRETQYF. CDR3 bases: TGTGCCAGCAGCGTCAAAAGGGAGACCCAGTACTTC.

The rearrangement joins TRBV12-3 or TRBV12-4 to TRBJ2-7; D is unresolved. Trimming removed 1 base at V and 2 bases at J, with 9 bases between. The CDR3 loop spans 14 amino acids. The CDR3: CASSLDYSPYEQYF. The CDR3 DNA is TGTGCCAGCAGTTTAGACTACAGCCCCTACGAGCAGTACTTC.

This sequence joins TRBV2 and TRBJ2-3; the D is unclear. The CDR3 is 13 amino acids. Trimming pared 3 bases from V and 5 bases from J, leaving 9 bases between. Germline V gene sequence: CDR1 SNHLY, CDR2 FYNNEI. The CDR3 spells CASSDKGLDTQYF. DNA of the CDR3: TGTGCCAGCAGTGACAAGGGTCTAGATACGCAGTATTTT. The full variable domain, its missing parts supplied by reference TRBV2 and TRBJ2-3, is EPEVTQTPSHQVTQMGQEVILRCVPISNHLYFYWYRQILGQKVEFLVSFYNNEISEKSEIFDDQFSVERPDGSNFTLKIRSTKLEDSAMYFCASSDKGLDTQYFGPGTRLTVL.

This clonotype showed up just a few times. This chain connects TRBV20-1 to TRBJ1-6; possible D gene TRBD1, 6 bases. The CDR3 sequence is 15 residues long. CDR1 and CDR2 from the germline V gene are DFQATT and SNEGSKA (reference sequence). V was clipped by 2 bases and J by 5 bases, with 13 bases between them. The DNA for the CDR3 is TGCAGTGCTAGACCGGGACACCACAATAATTCACCCCTCCACTTT. Protein product: CSARPGHHNNSPLHF.

This chain links TRBV2 with TRBJ2-5; unclear D gene. Germline values: CDR1 SNHLY, CDR2 FYNNEI. Deletions cut 1 base from V and 5 bases from J, with 11 bases between. This CDR3 has 14 amino acids. CDR3 protein: CASSEGVTGETQYF. Here the CDR3 DNA reads TGTGCCAGCAGTGAAGGGGTAACTGGGGAGACCCAGTACTTC.

The chain recombines TRBV5-1 with TRBJ1-4; D call uncertain. V was pared by 4 bases and J by 8 bases, with 18 bases between. The CDR3 loop spans 15 amino acids. Germline lookup yields CDR1 SGHRS and CDR2 YFSETQ. CDR3 bases: TGCGCCAGCAGCCCAGGACTTTCTCATAGGGAAAAACTGTTTTTT. Amino acids: CASSPGLSHREKLFF.

This clonotype was seen a few times. The rearrangement links TRBV4-1 to TRBJ2-5; D uncertain. Germline V gene sequence: CDR1 MGHRA, CDR2 YSYEKL. V lost 0 bases, J lost 9 bases, and 11 bases lay in between. This CDR3 is built from 13 residues. CDR3 DNA sequence: TGCGCCAGCAGCCAAGATAATGGATCTCCCCAGTACTTC. This translates into CASSQDNGSPQYF.

Only a few counts were recorded for this clonotype. This chain connects TRBV29-1 to TRBJ2-3, with 12 bases lining up with TRBD1. CDR1 and CDR2 from the germline V gene are SQVTM and ANQGSEA. This CDR3 is 15 amino acids long. The junction had 6 bases not matched to a gene; V was cut back by 6 bases and J by 2 bases. The CDR3 DNA is TGCAGCGTGTCCGGGACAGGGGGCTTCACAGATACGCAGTATTTT. It yields the protein CSVSGTGGFTDTQYF.